The 32 T cell receptor beta chains presented below share a single source sample, sequenced in a study of regulatory T cells in long-lasting Graves disease. Researchers made TCR beta libraries by using iRepertoire HTBI primers and running Arm-PCR on CDR3 regions. TCRdb analysed the multiplex PCR reads with MiXCR anew, one entry per CDR3 protein. This sample yields under 250,000 distinct CDR3 sequences, of which 20% are seen a single time; 14% belongs to the top ten. The sample's time point: newly diagnosed GD, antithyroid drugs for less than 3 months. Generation of the TCR library employed RNA extracted from PBMCs. Source: peripheral blood mononuclear cells (PBMCs), taken at new diagnosis, from a patient treated with antithyroid drugs. These receptors were collected from a female donor with Graves disease.

The V gene is TRBV28, the J gene TRBJ2-7; TRBD2 might be the D (6 bases). The CDR3 runs to 12 residues. Germline assignment: CDR1 MDHEN and CDR2 SYDVKM. With 6 bases removed from V and 7 bases from J, the gap between germline ends came to 13 bases. The CDR3 nucleotides read TGTGCCAGCAGCTCCGGGGGATGGGAGCAGTACTTC. It translates to CASSSGGWEQYF.

There are many counts of this clonotype. V is TRBV12-3 or TRBV12-4 and J is TRBJ1-1; the D is unclear. The V gene lost 3 bases and the J gene lost 11 bases, with 7 bases spanning the gap. CDR3 length: 10 residues. CDR3 amino acids: CASSLLPAFF. The CDR3 DNA follows: TGTGCCAGCAGTTTGCTACCTGCTTTCTTT.

This clonotype was observed a few times. The chain couples TRBV7-9 to TRBJ1-1; D possibly corresponds to TRBD1 (6 bases). The CDR3 spans 13 residues. CDR1 and CDR2 (germline): SEHNR, FQNEAQ (reference sequence). With 4 bases removed from V and 3 bases from J, the gap between germline ends came to 9 bases. The CDR3 sequence: CASSSGTHTEAFF. The DNA for the CDR3 is TGTGCCAGCAGCTCCGGGACACACACTGAAGCTTTCTTT.

The rearrangement uses TRBV6-1 and TRBJ1-5; D is perhaps TRBD1 (5 bases). The CDR3 totals 17 residues. Germline V CDR1 and CDR2: MNHNS, SASEGT. V shed 7 bases and J shed 2 bases, with 21 bases lying between them. In DNA, the CDR3 is TGTGCCAGCACCTCCTCCTGGGTGGGGGTTGGCAATCAGCCCCAGCATTTT. This codes for CASTSSWVGVGNQPQHF.

This clonotype appeared a few times. The chain uses TRBV25-1 and TRBJ1-2; 9 positions match TRBD1. The CDR3 totals 15 residues. Trimming removed 2 bases from V and 8 bases from J; junction bases left unmatched: 9. Germline CDR1 and CDR2: MGHDK and SYGVNS. Here the CDR3 DNA reads TGTGCCAGCAGTGAACCGGGACAGGGTGTAGGAGGCTACACCTTC. This sequence encodes CASSEPGQGVGGYTF.

This clonotype was picked up many times. This sequence joins TRBV6-2 or TRBV6-3 and TRBJ2-3; perhaps D is TRBD1 or TRBD2 (5 bases each). The length of the CDR3 is 18 residues. The V and J ends lost 0 bases and 3 bases respectively, with 19 bases between them. Germline V gene sequence: CDR1 MNHEY, CDR2 SVGEGT. CDR3 region: CASSYSTSGSYRTDTQYF. The CDR3 DNA sequence: TGTGCCAGCAGTTACTCGACGTCAGGGAGCTATCGAACAGATACGCAGTATTTT.

In this sample, this clonotype turned up many times. The V gene is TRBV5-1, the J gene TRBJ2-1; D possibly corresponds to TRBD2 (5 bases). V was trimmed by 0 bases and J by 3 bases, leaving 19 bases between them. CDR1 is SGHRS, CDR2 YFSETQ, per germline. The CDR3 is 18 amino acids. The CDR3 sequence is CASSLGRLALSDYNEQFF. The CDR3 nucleotides are TGCGCCAGCAGCTTGGGGCGCCTAGCCCTTTCGGACTACAATGAGCAGTTCTTC.

This clonotype was recorded at least ten times. This sequence joins TRBV6-2 or TRBV6-3 and TRBJ2-7; D may match TRBD1 or TRBD2 (5 bases each). The ends were cut back, 4 bases at V and 4 bases at J, with 14 bases in the middle. Germline CDR1 reads MNHEY; CDR2 reads SVGEGT. This CDR3 comprises 14 residues. CDR3 residues: CASSSNRGAYEQYF. The CDR3, as DNA: TGTGCCAGCAGTTCCAACCGAGGGGCTTACGAGCAGTACTTC.

This clonotype was seen many times. The chain joins TRBV7-2 to TRBJ1-2; TRBD1 matches 7 bases. Germline-derived CDR1 and CDR2 are SGHTA and FQGNSA. The V gene end was trimmed by 4 bases and the J gene end by 4 bases; junction bases not matched to a gene: 9. This CDR3 spans 15 amino acids. The CDR3 DNA is TGTGCCAGCAGCTGGGGGGACAGACCTAGCTATGGCTACACCTTC. It encodes CASSWGDRPSYGYTF. Using reference TRBV7-2 and TRBJ1-2 for the parts outside the CDR3, the full variable domain is GAGVSQSPSNKVTEKGKDVELRCDPISGHTALYWYRQSLGQGLEFLIYFQGNSAPDKSGLPSDRFSAERTGGSVSTLTIQRTQQEDSAVYLCASSWGDRPSYGYTFGSGTRLTVV.

The rearrangement links TRBV7-2 to TRBJ2-7; 13 nucleotides match TRBD2. CDR1 and CDR2 from the germline V gene are SGHTA and FQGNSA. J gave up 3 bases and V 6 bases, and 5 bases lay outside the gene matches. The CDR3 loop spans 15 amino acids. CDR3 residues: CASRSGTSGNYEQYF. DNA of the CDR3: TGTGCCAGCAGATCCGGGACTAGCGGGAACTACGAGCAGTACTTC.

The sample holds a few counts of this clonotype. V gene TRBV6-1 combines with J gene TRBJ2-1; 7 bases line up with TRBD2. J gave up 6 bases and V 10 bases, and 9 bases lay outside the gene matches. Germline CDR1 and CDR2: MNHNS and SASEGT. This CDR3 has 13 residues. The CDR3: CATLRGGRNEQFF. CDR3 bases: TGTGCCACCCTTAGGGGAGGGCGCAATGAGCAGTTCTTC.

This clonotype was detected many times. The chain has TRBV12-3 or TRBV12-4 and TRBJ1-5; no firm D call. The V end lost 5 bases, the J end lost 0 bases, and 11 bases lay between the germline ends. The CDR3 runs to 15 residues. This CDR3 is CASSPTRYSNQPQHF. CDR3 DNA sequence: TGTGCCAGCAGTCCGACCCGGTATAGCAATCAGCCCCAGCATTTT.

This clonotype was recorded at least ten times. The chain has TRBV18 and TRBJ2-2; D remains ambiguous. Germline V gene sequence: CDR1 KGHSH, CDR2 LQKENI. The CDR3 has 16 residues. With 6 bases removed from V and 0 bases from J, the gap between germline ends came to 14 bases. The CDR3 DNA reads TGTGCCAGCTCGCCTGCCCCCGTCACGAACACCGGGGAGCTGTTTTTT. Translation gives CASSPAPVTNTGELFF.

Ten or more counts support this clonotype. V usage is TRBV2 and J usage is TRBJ2-7, with D tentatively TRBD1 or TRBD2 (7 bases each). Germline V gene data show CDR1 as SNHLY and CDR2 as FYNNEI. This CDR3 spans 14 amino acids. V dropped 7 bases and J dropped 2 bases, with 15 bases sitting between them. CDR3 amino acids: CASKGRGHTYEQYF. In DNA form, the CDR3 reads TGTGCCAGCAAGGGGAGGGGGCACACCTACGAGCAGTACTTC.

This clonotype showed up many times. The rearrangement joins TRBV7-3 to TRBJ2-5; 16 bases are a match to TRBD2. V was clipped by 4 bases and J by 2 bases; unmatched bases: 1. Germline V gene sequence: CDR1 SGHTA, CDR2 FQGTGA. This CDR3 is 16 amino acids long. The CDR3 nucleotides are TGTGCCAGCAGCTGGGGACTAGCGGGGGGGCAAGAGACCCAGTACTTC. Protein sequence: CASSWGLAGGQETQYF.

Many counts were recorded for this clonotype. The chain links TRBV3-1 to TRBJ1-2; D may be TRBD1 (6 bases). CDR1 and CDR2 from the germline V gene are LGHDT and YNNKEL (reference sequence). The CDR3 runs to 15 residues. Trimming pared 0 bases from V and 6 bases from J, leaving 14 bases between. CDR3 sequence (DNA): TGTGCCAGCAGCCAAGATACACAAGGGGGAGATGGCTACACCTTC. This encodes CASSQDTQGGDGYTF.

This clonotype was seen a handful of times. The V call is TRBV9, the J call TRBJ1-6, with 7 bases identical to TRBD1. V shed 3 bases, J shed 8 bases, and the junction held 5 bases outside the gene matches. Germline CDR1 reads SGDLS; CDR2 reads YYNGEE. This CDR3 has 14 amino acids. CDR3 nucleotides: TGTGCCAGCAGCGGGGGGACAGTTTATTCACCCCTCCACTTT. Its translation: CASSGGTVYSPLHF. The entire variable domain, with the rest obtained from reference TRBV9 and TRBJ1-6, is as follows: DSGVTQTPKHLITATGQRVTLRCSPRSGDLSVYWYQQSLDQGLQFLIQYYNGEERAKGNILERFSAQQFPDLHSELNLSSLELGDSALYFCASSGGTVYSPLHFGNGTRLTVT.

Ten or more counts support this clonotype. This chain links TRBV12-3 or TRBV12-4 with TRBJ2-1, with 9 bases matching TRBD2. V shed 6 bases and J 2 bases; nucleotides not matched to a gene: 5. The CDR3 is made up of 15 amino acids. The CDR3 protein is CASRELAGAYNEQFF. The CDR3 DNA is TGTGCCAGCAGGGAACTAGCGGGCGCCTACAATGAGCAGTTCTTC.

This clonotype was observed many times. V gene TRBV7-8 combines with J gene TRBJ1-5; D gene uncertain. CDR1 is SGHVS, CDR2 FQNEAQ, per germline. V was cut by 1 base and J by 6 bases, with 7 bases left in between. This CDR3 has 13 residues. Here the CDR3 DNA reads TGTGCCAGCAGCTTAGGATCCGGTCAGCCCCAGCATTTT. Translation: CASSLGSGQPQHF. The variable domain in full, with the rest retrieved from reference TRBV7-8 and TRBJ1-5, is GAGVSQSPRYKVAKRGQDVALRCDPISGHVSLFWYQQALGQGPEFLTYFQNEAQLDKSGLPSDRFFAERPEGSVSTLKIQRTQQEDSAVYLCASSLGSGQPQHFGDGTRLSIL.

There are many counts of this clonotype. The chain employs TRBV10-2 and TRBJ1-1; perhaps TRBD1 as D (5 bases). The CDR3 contains 13 residues. Germline-derived CDR1 and CDR2 are WSHSY and SAAADI. The ends were cut back, 8 bases at V and 1 base at J, with 11 bases in the middle. CDR3: CASCRDRNTEAFF. DNA of the CDR3: TGCGCCAGCTGTAGGGACCGGAACACTGAAGCTTTCTTT.

This clonotype came up many times. This chain uses TRBV7-2 with TRBJ1-2; D may be TRBD1 (5 bases). CDR1 SGHTA and CDR2 FQGNSA come from the germline V gene. The V gene lost 5 bases and the J gene lost 2 bases, with 18 bases spanning the gap. The CDR3 runs to 16 residues. The CDR3 bases are TGTGCCAGCAGCCCCTCGCAGTCAGGGATGAACTATGGCTACACCTTC. This encodes CASSPSQSGMNYGYTF.

This clonotype has a count of ten or more. This chain joins TRBV6-2 or TRBV6-3 and TRBJ2-1; D perhaps matches TRBD2 (5 bases). CDR1 and CDR2 (germline): MNHEY, SVGEGT. With 6 bases removed from V and 8 bases from J, the gap between germline ends came to 11 bases. The CDR3 loop spans 12 amino acids. CDR3 bases: TGTGCCAGCAGGGCGGGTACCTATGAGCAGTTCTTC. It yields the protein CASRAGTYEQFF.

The chain recombines TRBV20-1 with TRBJ2-3; D is perhaps TRBD1 or TRBD2 (5 bases each). The V gene lost 0 bases and the J gene lost 1 base, with 11 bases spanning the gap. This CDR3 is built from 15 residues. Germline V gene lookup returns CDR1 DFQATT and CDR2 SNEGSKA (reference sequence). This chain's CDR3 is CSARDRGVGTDTQYF. The CDR3 DNA sequence: TGCAGTGCTAGAGATCGAGGGGTCGGCACAGATACGCAGTATTTT.

This sequence joins TRBV6-1 and TRBJ2-7, with 7 bases aligning to TRBD2. Germline V CDR1 and CDR2: MNHNS, SASEGT. The CDR3 extends over 14 amino acids. Unmatched junction bases numbered 12, after V lost 7 bases and J lost 6 bases. CDR3 in amino acids: CASNSPLAESEQYF. CDR3 bases: TGTGCCAGCAATTCTCCGCTAGCGGAGAGCGAGCAGTACTTC.

This clonotype was seen repeatedly, ten times or more. The V and J genes are TRBV10-3 and TRBJ1-1; no reliable D call. The ends were cut back, 3 bases at V and 1 base at J, with 9 bases in the middle. CDR3 length: 14 residues. Germline CDR1 and CDR2: ENHRY and SYGVKD. CDR3 region: CAISDRRANTEAFF. The DNA for the CDR3 is TGTGCCATCAGTGACCGACGGGCGAACACTGAAGCTTTCTTT.

The sample holds many counts of this clonotype. The CDR3 region has the DNA TGTGCCAGCAGCCAAGGGCAATCTGGAAACACCATATATTTT. Amino acid sequence: CASSQGQSGNTIYF. The rearrangement uses TRBV3-1 and TRBJ1-3, with D unresolved. Looked up from germline, CDR1 is LGHDT and CDR2 is YNNKEL (reference sequence). The CDR3 is made up of 14 amino acids. Trimming took off 1 base at V and 1 base at J, with 5 bases between the two ends.

This clonotype was counted at least ten times. The CDR3 DNA sequence: TGCGCCAGCAGCCAACATAACACCGGGGAGCTGTTTTTT. Translation: CASSQHNTGELFF. The V and J genes are TRBV4-1 and TRBJ2-2; unclear D gene. This CDR3 contains 13 residues. Trimming cost V 2 bases and J 2 bases, with 3 bases left between them. Germline CDR1 and CDR2: MGHRA and YSYEKL.

The chain employs TRBV5-8 and TRBJ1-1; D not certain. In germline, CDR1 is SGHTS, CDR2 YDEGEE. The CDR3 is 15 amino acids. Trimming took off 3 bases at V and 0 bases at J, with 12 bases between the two ends. CDR3 DNA sequence: TGTGCCAGCAGCTGGGAGTTAGTCCTGAACACTGAAGCTTTCTTT. Residues: CASSWELVLNTEAFF.

This clonotype was seen once. A far larger clone is one base from this, pointing to a likely read error. The gene calls are TRBV7-2 and TRBJ2-5; the D is unclear. This CDR3 has 14 residues. From germline, CDR1 is SGHTA and CDR2 FQGNSA. CDR3 nucleotide sequence: TGTGCCAGCAGATCGACCGTATCCCAAGGGACCCAGTACTTC. It translates to CASRSTVSQGTQYF.

Ten or more counts support this clonotype. The chain uses TRBV11-2 and TRBJ2-3, with unresolved D. The CDR3 is 12 amino acids. Trimming left V 5 bases short and J 5 bases short, with 8 bases between. Germline V gene sequence: CDR1 SGHAT, CDR2 FQNNGV. The CDR3 DNA reads as TGTGCCAGCAGCCACCGGGTAGATACGCAGTATTTT. Translated: CASSHRVDTQYF.

Concerning this clonotype itself: A read error may be the cause here, since a much bigger clone is one base away. This chain's CDR3 is CASSQDIHLDTQCF. DNA of the CDR3: TGCGCCAGCAGCCAAGATATCCATCTAGATACGCAGTGTTTT. This chain connects TRBV4-3 to TRBJ2-1; D uncertain. Per germline, CDR1 LGHNA and CDR2 YSLEER. CDR3 length equals 14 residues.

This clonotype has ten or more counts. This chain uses TRBV5-1 with TRBJ1-1; TRBD1 matches at 9 bases. The CDR3 has 13 amino acids. CDR1 SGHRS and CDR2 YFSETQ come from the germline V gene. Unmatched junction bases numbered 7, after V lost 2 bases and J lost 11 bases. In nucleotides, the CDR3 is TGCGCCAGCAGCTTAGGGGGGACAGGGTCGGCTTTCTTT. Translating it yields CASSLGGTGSAFF.